Presented here are 10 T cell receptor beta chains from one specimen sequenced in a study of shared clonotypes between healthy human individuals. CD45RO-negative cells were positively selected for CCR7, leaving out terminally differentiated effector memory CD45RA+ cells. Some clones are missing from TCRdb's copy, which holds only in-frame ones; the method was immunoSEQ multiplex PCR. The repertoire holds about 2 million clones, with less than 95% as singletons. Specimen: naive CD8+ T cells sorted from blood. Receptor source: a man between 18 and 35 years old in good health.

The chain is built from TRBV4-2 and TRBJ2-1, with 9 bases lining up with TRBD2. Germline loops: CDR1 LGHNA, CDR2 YNFKEQ. Unmatched junction bases numbered 15, after V lost 0 bases and J lost 9 bases. This CDR3 is 18 amino acids long. The CDR3 here is CASSQDLLGREGHSEQFF. The CDR3 DNA is TGTGCCAGCAGCCAAGATCTATTGGGGCGGGAGGGCCATAGTGAGCAGTTCTTC.

V and J are TRBV4-3 and TRBJ2-7; no clear D gene. The CDR3 contains 15 residues. Trimming removed 1 base from V and 1 base from J, with 11 bases in between. CDR1 is LGHNA and CDR2 is YSLEER in the germline V gene. CDR3 nucleotides: TGCGCCAGCAGCCAAGGTCGGGCGACTTCCTACGAGCAGTACTTC. This gives the protein CASSQGRATSYEQYF.

This chain uses TRBV9 with TRBJ2-5, with 10 bases matching TRBD2. There are 16 residues in the CDR3. V gave up 3 bases and J gave up 4 bases; unmatched junction bases: 9. Germline values: CDR1 SGDLS, CDR2 YYNGEE. The CDR3 region is CASSALLAGSPETQYF. The CDR3 DNA follows: TGTGCCAGCAGCGCCCTACTAGCGGGGAGCCCAGAGACCCAGTACTTC.

The J gene is TRBJ2-5, the V gene TRBV5-1, with a weak D call TRBD1 (6 bases). The germline gives CDR1 SGHRS, CDR2 YFSETQ. CDR3 length: 15 residues. The V and J ends lost 4 bases and 4 bases respectively, with 17 bases between them. The DNA for the CDR3 is TGCGCCAGCAGCCTTCAAGGACAGCAGGCAGAGACCCAGTACTTC. It encodes CASSLQGQQAETQYF.

The count of this clone is one. The rearrangement uses TRBV2 and TRBJ2-1; 8 positions agree with TRBD1. The junction had 7 bases not matched to a gene; V was cut back by 6 bases and J by 6 bases. This CDR3 comprises 14 residues. The germline gives CDR1 SNHLY, CDR2 FYNNEI. The CDR3 is CASRTGVEFNEQFF. The CDR3 DNA reads as TGTGCCAGCAGGACAGGGGTTGAGTTCAATGAGCAGTTCTTC.

The CDR3 DNA is TGTGCCAGCAGTGAAGAGCAAGGAGGGATCACTGAAGCTTTCTTT. It yields the protein CASSEEQGGITEAFF. The rearrangement links TRBV6-1 to TRBJ1-1, with D unclear. The germline V gene encodes CDR1 MNHNS and CDR2 SASEGT. The CDR3 runs 15 residues. The V end lost 1 base, the J end lost 4 bases, and 13 bases lay between the germline ends.

The V gene is TRBV29-1, the J gene TRBJ2-1; possibly TRBD1 for D (6 bases). Germline assignment: CDR1 SQVTM and CDR2 ANQGSEA. The CDR3 consists of 15 residues. Trimming removed 2 bases at V and 1 base at J, with 12 bases between. This chain's CDR3 is CSVEFVGASYNEQFF. The CDR3 DNA sequence: TGCAGCGTTGAATTCGTGGGGGCTTCCTACAATGAGCAGTTCTTC.

The rearrangement links TRBV27 to TRBJ1-2; 8 nucleotides line up with TRBD1. The J segment lost 4 bases and the V segment lost 3 bases, leaving 4 bases of the junction unmatched. CDR1 is MNHEY, CDR2 SMNVEV, per germline (reference sequence). The CDR3 has 14 amino acids. CDR3 in DNA: TGTGCCAGCAGTTTTAAGGGACAGGCCTATGGCTACACCTTC. Amino acid sequence: CASSFKGQAYGYTF.

This chain uses TRBV30 with TRBJ2-1; tentative D call: TRBD2 (5 bases). Germline CDR1 is GTSNPN and CDR2 is SVGIG (reference sequence). V was pared by 1 base and J by 7 bases, with 20 bases between. The length of the CDR3 is 16 residues. The CDR3 sequence: CAWSALGDGVWNEQFF. In nucleotides, the CDR3 is TGTGCCTGGAGTGCCCTCGGCGACGGGGTTTGGAATGAGCAGTTCTTC.

The V gene is TRBV6-6, the J gene TRBJ2-7, with 9 bases fitting TRBD2. There are 14 residues in the CDR3. Germline CDR1 is MNHNY and CDR2 is SVGAGI (reference sequence). Unmatched junction bases numbered 9, after V lost 8 bases and J lost 4 bases. CDR3 protein: CASESGRFGYEQYF. In nucleotides, the CDR3 is TGTGCCAGCGAGAGCGGGAGGTTCGGTTACGAGCAGTACTTC.